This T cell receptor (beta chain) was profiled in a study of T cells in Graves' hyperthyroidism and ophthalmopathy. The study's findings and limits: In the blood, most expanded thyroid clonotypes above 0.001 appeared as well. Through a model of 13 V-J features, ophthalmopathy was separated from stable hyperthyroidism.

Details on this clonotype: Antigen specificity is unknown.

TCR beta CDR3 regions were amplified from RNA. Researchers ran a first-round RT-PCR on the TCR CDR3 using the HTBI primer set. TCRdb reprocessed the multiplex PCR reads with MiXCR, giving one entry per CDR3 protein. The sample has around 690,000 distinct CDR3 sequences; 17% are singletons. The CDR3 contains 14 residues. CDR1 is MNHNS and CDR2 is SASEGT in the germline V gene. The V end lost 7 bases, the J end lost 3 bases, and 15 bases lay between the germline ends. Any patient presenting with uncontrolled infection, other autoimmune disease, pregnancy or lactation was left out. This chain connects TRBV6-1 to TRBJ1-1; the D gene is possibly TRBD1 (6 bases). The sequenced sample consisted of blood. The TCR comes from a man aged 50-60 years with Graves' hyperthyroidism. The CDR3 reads CASTITGWDTEAFF. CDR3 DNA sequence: TGTGCCAGCACCATAACAGGGTGGGACACTGAAGCTTTCTTT.